Below are 14 T cell receptor beta chains sequenced from a single sample in a study of blood T cell repertoires in COVID-19. Data came from immunoSEQ multiplex PCR; TCRdb stores just in-frame clones and leaves some out. The table shows a few hundred thousand clones, with approximately 92% occurring only once. The sample comprised PBMCs or T cells enriched from blood (not recorded which). These receptors came from a young woman in a cohort exposed to, infected with or recovered from COVID-19 (not recorded which).

This clone was detected only once. The chain is built from TRBV18 and TRBJ1-4; D unresolved. The germline V and J ends were trimmed by 4 bases and 10 bases, with 10 bases remaining between them. Germline V gives CDR1 KGHSH, CDR2 LQKENI. The CDR3 has 12 amino acids. For the CDR3, the DNA is TGTGCCAGCTCACGCCAGGCTGGAAAACTGTTTTTT. It specifies CASSRQAGKLFF.

The V gene is TRBV6-5, the J gene TRBJ1-2, with TRBD1 matching 7 bases. In germline, CDR1 is MNHEY, CDR2 SVGAGI. V was pared by 6 bases and J by 6 bases, with 13 bases of the junction left unmatched. CDR3 length equals 15 residues. The CDR3 nucleotides are TGTGCCAGCAGACTGGAAGGGGGCCGAATAGATGGCTACACCTTC. Translated, it gives CASRLEGGRIDGYTF.

The chain uses TRBV4-1 and TRBJ2-3; a weak D match, TRBD2 (6 bases). V lost 2 bases, J lost 2 bases, and 14 bases lay in between. This CDR3 has 16 residues. Germline V gene lookup returns CDR1 MGHRA and CDR2 YSYEKL. CDR3 bases: TGCGCCAGCAGCCAAAACCACGGACTATTCACAGATACGCAGTATTTT. It encodes CASSQNHGLFTDTQYF.

The chain recombines TRBV5-8 with TRBJ2-5; TRBD2 matches 9 bases. Trimming at V came to 1 base and at J to 2 bases, leaving 6 bases not matched to a gene. Germline CDR1 reads SGHTS; CDR2 reads YDEGEE. The CDR3 is 16 amino acids. CDR3 nucleotides: TGTGCCAGCAGCTTGCCGGGCAGCGGGGGGCAAGAGACCCAGTACTTC. Amino acid sequence: CASSLPGSGGQETQYF.

J is TRBJ2-7 and V is TRBV10-1; TRBD2 aligns across 8 bases. Germline values: CDR1 WNHNN, CDR2 SYGVQD (reference sequence). CDR3 length equals 14 residues. V gave up 7 bases and J gave up 4 bases; unmatched junction bases: 9. CDR3 sequence (DNA): TGCGCCAGCATTGCGCCGACTAGCGCGTACGAGCAGTACTTC. It is translated as CASIAPTSAYEQYF.

This clone was detected a few times. This sequence joins TRBV2 and TRBJ2-3; 9 bases fit TRBD2. This CDR3 has 15 residues. V shed 4 bases, J shed 1 base, and the junction held 3 bases outside the gene matches. Germline loops: CDR1 SNHLY, CDR2 FYNNEI. CDR3 coding DNA: TGTGCCAGCAGTGTAAAGCGGGGGGGCACAGATACGCAGTATTTT. Protein: CASSVKRGGTDTQYF.

J is TRBJ1-2 and V is TRBV5-6; maybe TRBD1 (6 bases). The V and J ends lost 4 bases and 4 bases respectively, with 11 bases between them. The germline V gene has CDR1 SGHDT and CDR2 YYEEEE. The CDR3 runs to 13 residues. DNA of the CDR3: TGTGCCAGCAGCCGACAGGATTCCTATGGCTACACCTTC. Translating it yields CASSRQDSYGYTF.

This chain uses TRBV19 with TRBJ1-2, with D unclear. Trimming shortened V by 5 bases and J by 6 bases, and 13 bases separated the two germline ends. Germline CDR1 reads LNHDA; CDR2 reads SQIVND (reference sequence). The CDR3 totals 13 residues. The CDR3: CASSPLSENGYTF. Written as DNA, the CDR3 is TGTGCCAGTAGTCCCCTCTCGGAGAATGGCTACACCTTC.

The gene calls are TRBV25-1 and TRBJ2-2; 8 bases align to TRBD2. Germline V gene lookup returns CDR1 MGHDK and CDR2 SYGVNS. V lost 3 bases, J lost 1 base, and 4 bases stayed unmatched. This CDR3 region has 16 residues. CDR3 region: CASSDWAGGNTGELFF. DNA for the CDR3: TGTGCCAGCAGTGATTGGGCGGGAGGGAACACCGGGGAGCTGTTTTTT.

J is TRBJ1-2 and V is TRBV6-1; a weak D match, TRBD1 (5 bases). V was shortened by 1 base and J by 8 bases, with 8 bases between the two germline ends. Germline values: CDR1 MNHNS, CDR2 SASEGT. This CDR3 contains 12 residues. CDR3 bases: TGTGCCAGCAGTGAAGGGGGGGTCGGCTACACCTTC. Its protein product is CASSEGGVGYTF.

The chain combines TRBV19 with TRBJ1-2; D may be TRBD1 (5 bases). The length of the CDR3 is 16 residues. The germline CDR1 and CDR2 sequences are LNHDA and SQIVND (reference sequence). Trimming took off 5 bases at V and 8 bases at J, with 24 bases between the two ends. The CDR3 DNA follows: TGTGCCAGTAGTCCCACGGGAACCGGGGGACGTGGAGGCTACACCTTC. This translates into CASSPTGTGGRGGYTF.

The chain employs TRBV24-1 and TRBJ2-7; D gene ambiguous. The CDR3 is 13 residues long. V shed 7 bases and J shed 2 bases, with 11 bases lying between them. CDR1 and CDR2 from the germline V gene are KGHDR and SFDVKD. The CDR3: CATSPASTYEQYF. As DNA, the CDR3 is TGTGCCACCAGCCCTGCCAGTACCTACGAGCAGTACTTC.

The chain couples TRBV5-4 to TRBJ1-2; 8 bases are shared with TRBD1. Trimming took 1 base from V and 0 from J; bases not matched to a gene: 8. The CDR3 consists of 17 residues. The germline V gene encodes CDR1 SGHNT and CDR2 YYREEE (reference sequence). The CDR3 reads CASSLLGQGPANYGYTF. CDR3 nucleotide sequence: TGTGCCAGCAGCTTGTTAGGACAGGGCCCTGCTAACTATGGCTACACCTTC.

The rearrangement uses TRBV4-2 and TRBJ2-1; D is perhaps TRBD1 (5 bases). The germline V and J ends were trimmed by 0 bases and 4 bases, with 10 bases remaining between them. The CDR3 runs 15 residues. CDR1 is LGHNA and CDR2 is YNFKEQ in the germline V gene. DNA for the CDR3: TGTGCCAGCAGCCAAGAGGCAGGGCGGTACAATGAGCAGTTCTTC. The encoded protein is CASSQEAGRYNEQFF.